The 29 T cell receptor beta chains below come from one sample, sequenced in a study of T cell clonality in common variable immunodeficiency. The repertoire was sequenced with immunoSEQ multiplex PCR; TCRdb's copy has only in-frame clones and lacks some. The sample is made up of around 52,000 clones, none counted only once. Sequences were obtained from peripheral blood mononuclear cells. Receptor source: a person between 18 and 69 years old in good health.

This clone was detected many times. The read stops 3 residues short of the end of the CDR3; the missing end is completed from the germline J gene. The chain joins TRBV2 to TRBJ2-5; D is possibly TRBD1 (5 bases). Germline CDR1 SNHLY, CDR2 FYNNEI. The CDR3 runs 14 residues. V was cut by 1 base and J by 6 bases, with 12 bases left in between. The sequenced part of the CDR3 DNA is TGTGCCAGCAGTGAAGAGGGGATTTCGAAGACC. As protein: CASSEEGISKT. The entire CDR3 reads CASSEEGISKTQYF. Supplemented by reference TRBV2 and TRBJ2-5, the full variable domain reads EPEVTQTPSHQVTQMGQEVILRCVPISNHLYFYWYRQILGQKVEFLVSFYNNEISEKSEIFDDQFSVERPDGSNFTLKIRSTKLEDSAMYFCASSEEGISKTQYFGPGTRLLVL.

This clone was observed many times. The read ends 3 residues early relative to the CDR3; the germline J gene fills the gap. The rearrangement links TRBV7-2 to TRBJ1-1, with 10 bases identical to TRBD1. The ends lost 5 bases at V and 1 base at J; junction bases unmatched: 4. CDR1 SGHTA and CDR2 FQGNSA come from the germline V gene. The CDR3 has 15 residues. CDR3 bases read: TGTGCCAGCAGCCCCTGGACAGGGGGGAACACTGAA. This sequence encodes CASSPWTGGNTE. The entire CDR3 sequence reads CASSPWTGGNTEAFF.

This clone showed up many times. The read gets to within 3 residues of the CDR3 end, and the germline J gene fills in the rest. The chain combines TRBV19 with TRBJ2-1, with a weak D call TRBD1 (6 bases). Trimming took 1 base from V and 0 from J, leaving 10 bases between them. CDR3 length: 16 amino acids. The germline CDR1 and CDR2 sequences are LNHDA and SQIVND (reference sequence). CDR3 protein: CASSIAGRGSYNEQFF. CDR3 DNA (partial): TGTGCCAGTAGTATAGCGGGCAGGGGCTCCTACAATGAG.

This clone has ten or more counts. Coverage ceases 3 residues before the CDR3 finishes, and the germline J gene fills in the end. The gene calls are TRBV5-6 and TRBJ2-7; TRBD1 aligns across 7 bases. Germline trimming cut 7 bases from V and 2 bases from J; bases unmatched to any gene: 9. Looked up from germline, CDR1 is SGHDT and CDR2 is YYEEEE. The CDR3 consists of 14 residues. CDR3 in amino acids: CASLYRGFTYEQYF. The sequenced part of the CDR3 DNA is TGTGCCAGCCTATACAGGGGATTTACCTACGAG.

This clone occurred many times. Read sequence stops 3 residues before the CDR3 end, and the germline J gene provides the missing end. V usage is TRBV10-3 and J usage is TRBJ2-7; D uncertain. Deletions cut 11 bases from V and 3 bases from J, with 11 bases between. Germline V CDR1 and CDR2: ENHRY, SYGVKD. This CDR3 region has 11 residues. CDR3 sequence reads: CALEPFYEQYF. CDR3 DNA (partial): TGTGCCCTCGAGCCCTTCTACGAG.

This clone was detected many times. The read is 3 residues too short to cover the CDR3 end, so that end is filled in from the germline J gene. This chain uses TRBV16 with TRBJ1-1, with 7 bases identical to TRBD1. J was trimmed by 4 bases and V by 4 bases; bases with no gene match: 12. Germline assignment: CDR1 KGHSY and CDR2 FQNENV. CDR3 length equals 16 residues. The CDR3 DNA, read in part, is TGTGCCAGCAGCCGTAGACAGGGTGGGGGGAGCACTGAA. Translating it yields CASSRRQGGGSTE. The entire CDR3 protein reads CASSRRQGGGSTEAFF. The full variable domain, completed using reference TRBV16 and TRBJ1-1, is GEEVAQTPKHLVRGEGQKAKLYCAPIKGHSYVFWYQQVLKNEFKFLISFQNENVFDETGMPKERFSAKCLPNSPCSLEIQATKLEDSAVYFCASSRRQGGGSTEAFFGQGTRLTVV.

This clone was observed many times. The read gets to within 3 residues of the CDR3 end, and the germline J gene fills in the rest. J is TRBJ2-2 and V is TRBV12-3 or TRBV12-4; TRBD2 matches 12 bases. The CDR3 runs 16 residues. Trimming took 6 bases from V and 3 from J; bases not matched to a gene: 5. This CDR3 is CASSPGLAGYTGELFF. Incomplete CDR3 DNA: TGTGCCAGCAGCCCGGGACTAGCGGGCTACACCGGGGAG.

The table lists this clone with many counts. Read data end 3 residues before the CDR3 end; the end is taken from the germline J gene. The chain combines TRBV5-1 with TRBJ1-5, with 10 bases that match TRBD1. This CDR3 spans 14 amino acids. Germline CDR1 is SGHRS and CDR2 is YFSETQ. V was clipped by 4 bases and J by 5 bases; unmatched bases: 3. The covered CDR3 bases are TGCGCCAGCAGCACGACAGGGGGCGATCAGCCC. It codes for CASSTTGGDQP. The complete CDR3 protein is CASSTTGGDQPQHF.

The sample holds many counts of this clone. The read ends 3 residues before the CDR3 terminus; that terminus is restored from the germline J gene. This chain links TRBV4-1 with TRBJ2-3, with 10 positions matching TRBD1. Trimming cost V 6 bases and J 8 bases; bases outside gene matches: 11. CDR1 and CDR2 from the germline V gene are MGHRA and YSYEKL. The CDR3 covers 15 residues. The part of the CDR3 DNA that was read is TGCGCCAGCAGTCGGACAGGGGGATATGAGGGTACG. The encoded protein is CASSRTGGYEGT. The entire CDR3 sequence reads CASSRTGGYEGTQYF.

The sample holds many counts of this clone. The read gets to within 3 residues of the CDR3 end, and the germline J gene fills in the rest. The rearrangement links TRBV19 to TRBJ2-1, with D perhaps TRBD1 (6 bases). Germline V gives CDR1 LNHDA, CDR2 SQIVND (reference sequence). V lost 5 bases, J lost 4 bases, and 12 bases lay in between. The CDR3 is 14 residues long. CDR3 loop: CASSWGTKYNEQFF. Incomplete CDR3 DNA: TGTGCCAGTAGTTGGGGGACAAAGTACAATGAG. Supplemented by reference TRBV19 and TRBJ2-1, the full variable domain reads DGGITQSPKYLFRKEGQNVTLSCEQNLNHDAMYWYRQDPGQGLRLIYYSQIVNDFQKGDIAEGYSVSREKKESFPLTVTSAQKNPTAFYLCASSWGTKYNEQFFGPGTRLTVL.

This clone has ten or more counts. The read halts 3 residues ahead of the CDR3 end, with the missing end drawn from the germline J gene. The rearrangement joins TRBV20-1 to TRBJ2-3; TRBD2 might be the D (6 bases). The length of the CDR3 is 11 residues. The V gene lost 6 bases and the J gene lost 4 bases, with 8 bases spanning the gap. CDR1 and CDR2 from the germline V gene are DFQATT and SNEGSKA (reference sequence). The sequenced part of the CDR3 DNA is TGCAGTGCACTAGCATCAGATACG. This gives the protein CSALASDT. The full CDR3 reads CSALASDTQYF.

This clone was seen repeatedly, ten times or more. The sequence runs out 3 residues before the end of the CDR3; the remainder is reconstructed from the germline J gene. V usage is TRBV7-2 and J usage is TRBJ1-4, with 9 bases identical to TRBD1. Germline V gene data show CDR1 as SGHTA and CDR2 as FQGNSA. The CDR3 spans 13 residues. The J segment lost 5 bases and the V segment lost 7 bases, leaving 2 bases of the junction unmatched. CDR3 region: CASNRGRNEKLFF. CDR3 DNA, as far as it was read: TGTGCCAGCAACAGGGGGCGGAATGAAAAA.

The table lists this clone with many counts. Here the CDR3 reads CASSVQGLPNEKLFF. The DNA read from the CDR3 is TGTGCCAGCAGCGTTCAAGGGCTCCCTAATGAAAAA. The chain recombines TRBV5-6 with TRBJ1-4, with D uncertain. The observed sequence ends 3 residues before the CDR3 terminus, with the missing tail filled in from the germline J gene. Germline V gene data show CDR1 as SGHDT and CDR2 as YYEEEE. V was trimmed by 4 bases and J by 3 bases, leaving 13 bases between them. The CDR3 is 15 amino acids.

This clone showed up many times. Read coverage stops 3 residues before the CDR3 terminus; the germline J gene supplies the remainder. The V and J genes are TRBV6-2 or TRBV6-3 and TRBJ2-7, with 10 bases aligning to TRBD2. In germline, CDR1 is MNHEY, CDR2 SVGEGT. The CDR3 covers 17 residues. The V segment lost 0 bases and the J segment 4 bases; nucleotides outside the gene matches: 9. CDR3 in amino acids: CASSYSLELAGKYEQYF. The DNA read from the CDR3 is TGTGCCAGCAGTTACTCACTGGAACTAGCGGGAAAGTACGAG.

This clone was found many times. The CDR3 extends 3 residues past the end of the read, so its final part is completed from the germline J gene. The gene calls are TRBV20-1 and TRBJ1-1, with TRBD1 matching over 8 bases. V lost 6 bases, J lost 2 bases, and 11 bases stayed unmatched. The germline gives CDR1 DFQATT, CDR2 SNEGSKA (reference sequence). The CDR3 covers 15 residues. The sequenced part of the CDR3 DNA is TGCAGTGCCCGACAGGGGAGTTCTGGTAACACTGAA. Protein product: CSARQGSSGNTE. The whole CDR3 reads CSARQGSSGNTEAFF.

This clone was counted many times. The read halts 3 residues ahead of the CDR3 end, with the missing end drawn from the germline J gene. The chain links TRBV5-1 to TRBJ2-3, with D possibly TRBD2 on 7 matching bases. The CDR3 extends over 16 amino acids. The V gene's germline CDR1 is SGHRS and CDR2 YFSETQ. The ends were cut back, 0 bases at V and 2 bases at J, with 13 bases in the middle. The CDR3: CASSLAGGGYTDTQYF. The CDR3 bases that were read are TGCGCCAGCAGCTTGGCTGGCGGGGGCTACACAGATACG.

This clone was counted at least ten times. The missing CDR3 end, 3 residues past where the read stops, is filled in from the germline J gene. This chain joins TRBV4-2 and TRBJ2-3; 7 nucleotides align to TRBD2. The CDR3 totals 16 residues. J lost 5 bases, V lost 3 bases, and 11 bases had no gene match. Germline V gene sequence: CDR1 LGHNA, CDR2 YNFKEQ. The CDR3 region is CASSQEVAGAGDTQYF. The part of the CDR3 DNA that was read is TGTGCCAGCAGCCAGGAGGTGGCGGGAGCGGGAGATACG.

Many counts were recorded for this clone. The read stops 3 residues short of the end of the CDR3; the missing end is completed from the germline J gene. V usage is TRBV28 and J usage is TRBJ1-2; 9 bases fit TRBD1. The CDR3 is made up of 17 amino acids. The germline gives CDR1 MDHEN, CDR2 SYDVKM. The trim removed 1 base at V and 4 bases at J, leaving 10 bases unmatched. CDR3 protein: CASSLFTGGRLVYGYTF. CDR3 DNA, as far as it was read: TGTGCCAGCAGTTTATTTACAGGGGGCCGTTTAGTCTATGGC.

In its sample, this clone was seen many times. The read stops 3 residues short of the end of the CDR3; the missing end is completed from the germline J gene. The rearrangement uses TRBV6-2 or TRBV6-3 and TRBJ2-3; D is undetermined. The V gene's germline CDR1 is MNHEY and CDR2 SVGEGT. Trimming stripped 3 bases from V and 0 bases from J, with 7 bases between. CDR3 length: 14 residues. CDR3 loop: CASSYLGSTDTQYF. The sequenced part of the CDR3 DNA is TGTGCCAGCAGTTATTTAGGGAGCACAGATACG.

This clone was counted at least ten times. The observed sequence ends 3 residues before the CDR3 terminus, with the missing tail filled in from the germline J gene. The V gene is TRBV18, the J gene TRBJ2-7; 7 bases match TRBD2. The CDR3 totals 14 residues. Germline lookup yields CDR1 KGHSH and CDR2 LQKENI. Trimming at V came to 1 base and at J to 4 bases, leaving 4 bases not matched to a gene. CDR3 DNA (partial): TGTGCCAGCTCACCACTAGCGGGCCAATACGAG. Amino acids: CASSPLAGQYE. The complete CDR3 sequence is CASSPLAGQYEQYF.

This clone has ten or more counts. CDR3 region: CASSATSRRAYNEQFF. The sequenced part of the CDR3 DNA is TGTGCCAGTAGCGCTACTAGCCGGAGGGCCTACAATGAG. This rearrangement joins TRBV19 to TRBJ2-1, with D possibly being TRBD2 (6 bases). The sequence runs out 3 residues before the end of the CDR3; the remainder is reconstructed from the germline J gene. Looked up from germline, CDR1 is LNHDA and CDR2 is SQIVND (reference sequence). The CDR3 has 16 amino acids. V was trimmed by 6 bases and J by 2 bases, leaving 17 bases between them.

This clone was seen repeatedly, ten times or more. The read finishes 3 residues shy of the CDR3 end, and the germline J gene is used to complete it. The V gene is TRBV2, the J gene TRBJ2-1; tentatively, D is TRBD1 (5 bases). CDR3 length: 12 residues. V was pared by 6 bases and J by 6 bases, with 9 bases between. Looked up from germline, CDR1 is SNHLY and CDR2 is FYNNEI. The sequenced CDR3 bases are TGTGCCAGCAGCAGGGCTGGCAATGAG. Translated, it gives CASSRAGNE. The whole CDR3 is CASSRAGNEQFF. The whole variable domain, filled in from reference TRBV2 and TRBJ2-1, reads EPEVTQTPSHQVTQMGQEVILRCVPISNHLYFYWYRQILGQKVEFLVSFYNNEISEKSEIFDDQFSVERPDGSNFTLKIRSTKLEDSAMYFCASSRAGNEQFFGPGTRLTVL.

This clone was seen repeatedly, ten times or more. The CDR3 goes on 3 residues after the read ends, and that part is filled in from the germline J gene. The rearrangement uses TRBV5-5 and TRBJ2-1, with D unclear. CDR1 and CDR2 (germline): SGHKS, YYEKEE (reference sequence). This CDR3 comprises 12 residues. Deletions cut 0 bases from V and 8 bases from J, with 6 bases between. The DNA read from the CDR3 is TGTGCCAGCAGCTTGGTGGGCCATGAG. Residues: CASSLVGHE. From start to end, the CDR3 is CASSLVGHEQFF.

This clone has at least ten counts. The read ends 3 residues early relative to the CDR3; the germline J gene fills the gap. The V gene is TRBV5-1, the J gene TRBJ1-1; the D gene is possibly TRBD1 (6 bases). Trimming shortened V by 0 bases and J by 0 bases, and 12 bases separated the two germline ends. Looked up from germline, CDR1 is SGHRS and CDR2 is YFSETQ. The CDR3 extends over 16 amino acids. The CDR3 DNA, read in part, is TGCGCCAGCAGCTTGGTGGGGGCGACCATGAACACTGAA. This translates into CASSLVGATMNTE. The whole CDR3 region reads CASSLVGATMNTEAFF.

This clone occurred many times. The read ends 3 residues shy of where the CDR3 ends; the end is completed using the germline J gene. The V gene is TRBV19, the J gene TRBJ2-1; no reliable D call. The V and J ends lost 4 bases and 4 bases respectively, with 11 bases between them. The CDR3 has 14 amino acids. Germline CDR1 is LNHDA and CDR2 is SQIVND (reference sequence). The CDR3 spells CASSTGSKYNEQFF. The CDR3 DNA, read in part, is TGTGCCAGTAGTACCGGGTCCAAATACAATGAG.

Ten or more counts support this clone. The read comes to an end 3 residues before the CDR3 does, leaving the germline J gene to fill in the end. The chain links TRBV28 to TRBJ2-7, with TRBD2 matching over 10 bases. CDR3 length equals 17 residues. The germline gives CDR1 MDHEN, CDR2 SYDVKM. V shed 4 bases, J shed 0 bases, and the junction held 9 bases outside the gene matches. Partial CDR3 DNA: TGTGCCAGCAGTTCGTTAGCGGGAGGCCGACCCTCCTACGAG. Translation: CASSSLAGGRPSYE. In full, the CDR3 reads CASSSLAGGRPSYEQYF.

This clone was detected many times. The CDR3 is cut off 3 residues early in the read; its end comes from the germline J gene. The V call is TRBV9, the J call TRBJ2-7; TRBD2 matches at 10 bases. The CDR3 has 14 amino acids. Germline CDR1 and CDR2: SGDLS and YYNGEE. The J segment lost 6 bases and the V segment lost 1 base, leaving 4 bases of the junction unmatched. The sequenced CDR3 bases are TGTGCCAGCAGCGTAACTAGCGGGATCGGCGAG. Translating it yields CASSVTSGIGE. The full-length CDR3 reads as CASSVTSGIGEQYF.

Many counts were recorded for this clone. This CDR3 is CASSRDLSSYNEQFF. Partial CDR3 DNA: TGTGCCAGCAGCCGCGACTTAAGCTCCTACAATGAG. The rearrangement links TRBV7-3 to TRBJ2-1; no firm D call. The CDR3 is cut off 3 residues early in the read; its end comes from the germline J gene. Germline V gene sequence: CDR1 SGHTA, CDR2 FQGTGA. The V end was cut by 5 bases, the J end by 0 bases, with 11 bases between. The CDR3 loop spans 15 amino acids.

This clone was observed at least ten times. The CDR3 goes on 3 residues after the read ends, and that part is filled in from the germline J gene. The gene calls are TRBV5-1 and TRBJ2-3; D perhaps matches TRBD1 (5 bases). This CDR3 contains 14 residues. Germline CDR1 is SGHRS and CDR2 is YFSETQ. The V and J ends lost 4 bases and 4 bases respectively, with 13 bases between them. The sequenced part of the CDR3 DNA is TGCGCCAGCAGCGTAGGGGTTTTCCCAGATACG. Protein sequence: CASSVGVFPDT. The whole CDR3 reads CASSVGVFPDTQYF. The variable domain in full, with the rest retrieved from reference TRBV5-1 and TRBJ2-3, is KAGVTQTPRYLIKTRGQQVTLSCSPISGHRSVSWYQQTPGQGLQFLFEYFSETQRNKGNFPGRFSGRQFSNSRSEMNVSTLELGDSALYLCASSVGVFPDTQYFGPGTRLTVL.